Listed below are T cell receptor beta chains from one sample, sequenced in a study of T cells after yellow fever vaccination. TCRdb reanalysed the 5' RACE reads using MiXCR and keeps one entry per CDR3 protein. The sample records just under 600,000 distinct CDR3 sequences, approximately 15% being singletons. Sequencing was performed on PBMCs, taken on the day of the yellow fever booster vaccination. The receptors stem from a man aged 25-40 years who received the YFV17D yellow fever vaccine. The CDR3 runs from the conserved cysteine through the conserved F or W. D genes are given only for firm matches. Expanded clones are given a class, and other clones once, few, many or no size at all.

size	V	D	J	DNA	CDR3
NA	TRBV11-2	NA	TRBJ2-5	TGTGCCAGCAGCCCGAACCGGGGGCTGGAGACCCAGTACTTC	CASSPNRGLETQYF
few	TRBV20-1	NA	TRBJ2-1	TGCAGTGCTAGAGCGCTTGTACTTACCTACAATGAGCAGTTCTTC	CSARALVLTYNEQFF
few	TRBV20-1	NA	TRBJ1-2	TGCAGTGCTAGAATCCCCCCGGGACGCGGGGGGGCTGGCTACACCTTC	CSARIPPGRGGAGYTF
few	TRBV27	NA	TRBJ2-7	TGTGCCAGCAGTTGGACAGAGATGAGCTCCTACGAGCAGTACTTC	CASSWTEMSSYEQYF
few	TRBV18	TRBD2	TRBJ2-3	TGTGCCAGCTCACCACCGTCTAGCGGGAGACGAACAGATACGCAGTATTTT	CASSPPSSGRRTDTQYF
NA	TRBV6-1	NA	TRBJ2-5	TGTGCCAGCAGTATCCAGGGCCTCCAAGAGACCCAGTACTTC	CASSIQGLQETQYF
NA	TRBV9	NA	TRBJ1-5	TGTGCCAGCAGCGTAGGGGCCTATAGCAATCAGCCCCAGCATTTT	CASSVGAYSNQPQHF
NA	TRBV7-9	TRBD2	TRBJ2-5	TGTGCCAGCAGCTTAGTAGGACGGGAGGGGCAAGAGACCCAGTACTTC	CASSLVGREGQETQYF
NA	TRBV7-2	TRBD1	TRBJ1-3	TGTGCCAGCAGCCCGACAGGGCTTGGAAACACCATATATTTT	CASSPTGLGNTIYF
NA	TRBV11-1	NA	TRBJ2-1	TGTGCCACCGGACAGATGGTTAATGAGCAGTTCTTC	CATGQMVNEQFF
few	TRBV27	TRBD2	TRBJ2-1	TGTGCCAGCAGTTTATCGGTTGTCAGCGGGAGAAGCGACAATGAGCAGTTCTTC	CASSLSVVSGRSDNEQFF
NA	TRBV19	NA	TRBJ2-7	TGTGCCAGTAGTCTCCTCTCCAGCGGAAGCCCCTACGAGCAGTACTTC	CASSLLSSGSPYEQYF
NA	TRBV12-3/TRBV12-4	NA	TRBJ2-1	TGTGCCAGCAGCTCAAGGGCCTCGATCCATGAGCAGTTCTTC	CASSSRASIHEQFF
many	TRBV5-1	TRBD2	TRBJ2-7	TGCGCCAGCAGCCTCCGGACTAGCGGGAGTGTTTCGGAGCAGTACTTC	CASSLRTSGSVSEQYF
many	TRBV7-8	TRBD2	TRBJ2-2	TGTGCCAGCAGCTTAAAGCGGGAGGGCACCGGGGAGCTGTTTTTT	CASSLKREGTGELFF
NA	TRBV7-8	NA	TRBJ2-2	TGTGCCAGCAGCCCCGATCACCTACGGGATGGAACTTGGACCGGGGAGCTGTTTTTT	CASSPDHLRDGTWTGELFF
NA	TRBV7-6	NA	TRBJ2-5	TGTGCCAGCAGCTTAGGACTAGGCACAACCGGAGGGGAGACCCAGTACTTC	CASSLGLGTTGGETQYF
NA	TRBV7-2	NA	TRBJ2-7	TGTGCCAGCAGCCCAGATGGGACTGCAAGCTCCTACGAGCAGTACTTC	CASSPDGTASSYEQYF
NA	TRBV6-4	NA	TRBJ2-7	TGTGCCAGCAGTGACGGGGACCGAACCTACGAGCAGTACTTC	CASSDGDRTYEQYF
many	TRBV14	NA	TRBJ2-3	TGTGCCAGCAGCCAAGGATTTGCCCCTTGGGATACGCAGTATTTT	CASSQGFAPWDTQYF
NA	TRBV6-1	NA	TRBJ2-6	TGTGCCAGCAGTCCAAGCCATCCTGGAGCTGGGGCCAACGTCCTGACTTTC	CASSPSHPGAGANVLTF
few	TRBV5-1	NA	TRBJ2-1	TGCGCCAGCAGCTTGGCCCCAGGGTTGGGCAATGAGCAGTTCTTC	CASSLAPGLGNEQFF
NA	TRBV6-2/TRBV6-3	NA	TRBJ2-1	TGTGCCAGCAGCTCACTCGGGGCGAGCTCCTACAATGAGCAGTTCTTC	CASSSLGASSYNEQFF
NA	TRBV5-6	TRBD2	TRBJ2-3	TGTGCCAGCAGCTTGAGTCCCGGGAGGGGACTAGCGGGAGGTGGTGATACGCAGTATTTT	CASSLSPGRGLAGGGDTQYF
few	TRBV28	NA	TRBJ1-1	TGTGCCAGCAGCTCAGGACAGCTCACTGAAGCTTTCTTT	CASSSGQLTEAFF
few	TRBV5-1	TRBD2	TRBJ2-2	TGCGCCAGCAGCCTCCGACTAGCGGGAGGGCCGGGGACCGGGGAGCTGTTTTTT	CASSLRLAGGPGTGELFF
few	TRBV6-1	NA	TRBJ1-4	TGTGCCAGCAGTGAAATAGTTTCTACTAATGAAAAACTGTTTTTT	CASSEIVSTNEKLFF
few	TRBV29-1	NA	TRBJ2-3	TGCAGCGTACGAGGAGGGGGAACTAGCACAGATACGCAGTATTTT	CSVRGGGTSTDTQYF
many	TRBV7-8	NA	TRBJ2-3	TGTGCCAGCAGCGAAACTGACCTACACAAAACAGATACGCAGTATTTT	CASSETDLHKTDTQYF
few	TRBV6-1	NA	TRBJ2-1	TGTGCCAGCAGTCTCAATGCGATGGTCTCCTACAATGAGCAGTTCTTC	CASSLNAMVSYNEQFF
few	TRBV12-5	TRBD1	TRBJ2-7	TGTGCTAGTGGTTTGGTACTTGGACAGGGAGGTTACGAGCAGTACTTC	CASGLVLGQGGYEQYF
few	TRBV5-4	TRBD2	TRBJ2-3	TGTGCCAGCAGCTTTTCAGCGGGAAGAGAGGATACGCAGTATTTT	CASSFSAGREDTQYF
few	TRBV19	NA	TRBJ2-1	TGTGCCAGTAGTCTACGGACCACCTACAATGAGCAGTTCTTC	CASSLRTTYNEQFF
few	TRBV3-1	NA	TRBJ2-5	TGTGCCAGCAGCCAAGGTCAAGTTGTTACCCAGTACTTC	CASSQGQVVTQYF
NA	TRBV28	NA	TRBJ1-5	TGTGCCAGCAGTCCGGATACCGCGTCTGAGCCCCAGCATTTT	CASSPDTASEPQHF
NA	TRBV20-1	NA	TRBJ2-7	TGCAGTGCTAGACCCGGGGGTAACTACGAGCAGTACTTC	CSARPGGNYEQYF
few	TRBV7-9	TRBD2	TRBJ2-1	TGTGCCAGCCCCTCCTACGGGAGGGCCGCAAATGAGCAGTTCTTC	CASPSYGRAANEQFF